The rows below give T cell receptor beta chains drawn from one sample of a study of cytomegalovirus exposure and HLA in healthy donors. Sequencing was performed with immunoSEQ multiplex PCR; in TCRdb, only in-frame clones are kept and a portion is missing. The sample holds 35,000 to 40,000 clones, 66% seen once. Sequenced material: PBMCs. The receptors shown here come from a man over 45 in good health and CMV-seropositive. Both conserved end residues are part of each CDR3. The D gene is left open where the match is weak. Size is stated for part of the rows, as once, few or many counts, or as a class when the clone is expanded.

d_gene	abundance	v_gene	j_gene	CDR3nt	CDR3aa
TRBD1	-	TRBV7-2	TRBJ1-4	TGTGCCAGCAGCTTACTCTGGACAGGGGAGGTAAAACTGTTTTTT	CASSLLWTGEVKLFF
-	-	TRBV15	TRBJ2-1	TGTGCCACCAGCAGCCCGGTGGGGGGATCCTACAATGAGCAGTTCTTC	CATSSPVGGSYNEQFF
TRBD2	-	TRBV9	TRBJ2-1	TGTGCCAGCAGCGTAGCGCTAGCGGGGTTAAATGAGCAGTTCTTC	CASSVALAGLNEQFF
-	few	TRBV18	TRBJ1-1	TGTGCCAGCTCACCGCCGGGACAAAGTACTGAAGCTTTCTTT	CASSPPGQSTEAFF
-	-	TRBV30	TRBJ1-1	TGTGCCTGGAGTCAGGGCACTGAAGCTTTCTTT	CAWSQGTEAFF
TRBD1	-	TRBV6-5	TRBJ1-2	TGTGCCAGCAGCAGGGGGTATATCGGTTACACCTTC	CASSRGYIGYTF
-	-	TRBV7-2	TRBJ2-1	TGTGCCAGCAGCTTAGAGGGGGCGCGGGGCAATGAGCAGTTCTTC	CASSLEGARGNEQFF
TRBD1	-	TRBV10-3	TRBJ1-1	TGTGCCATCAGTAATGGACAGGGGGGCCGGAACACTGAAGCTTTCTTT	CAISNGQGGRNTEAFF
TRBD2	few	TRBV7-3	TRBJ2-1	TGTGCCAGCAGCTTAGTGCGCGGGGGGACTAGCGACTACAATGAGCAGTTCTTC	CASSLVRGGTSDYNEQFF
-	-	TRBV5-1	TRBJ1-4	TGCGCCAGCAGCCCCGGGACTGGAACTAATGAAAAACTGTTTTTT	CASSPGTGTNEKLFF
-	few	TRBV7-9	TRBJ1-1	TGTGCCAGCACCCCTGACAGGCGGAACACTGAAGCTTTCTTT	CASTPDRRNTEAFF
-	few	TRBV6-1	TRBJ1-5	TGTGCCAGCAGTGAAGTACCGGGAAGGATTTATCAGCCCCAGCATTTT	CASSEVPGRIYQPQHF
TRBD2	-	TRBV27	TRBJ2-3	TGTGCCAGCAGCCCCTTAGCGGGGGGGACAGATACGCAGTATTTT	CASSPLAGGTDTQYF
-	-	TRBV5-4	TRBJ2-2	TGTGCCAGCAGCTTGGACACCAGGAACACCGGGGAGCTGTTTTTT	CASSLDTRNTGELFF
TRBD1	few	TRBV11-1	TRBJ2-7	TGTGCCAGCAGCTTAAGTACAGGGGGCCTTTCCGAGCAGTACTTC	CASSLSTGGLSEQYF
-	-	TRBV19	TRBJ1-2	TGTGCCAGTAGTCCTACAGGGTATGGCTACACCTTC	CASSPTGYGYTF
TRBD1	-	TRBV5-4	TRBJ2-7	TGTGCCAGCAGCTTCGTGGGACAGGGGGACCACGAGCAGTACTTC	CASSFVGQGDHEQYF
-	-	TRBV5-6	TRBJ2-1	TGTGCCAGCAGCTTCCCAACGGGGAGTTCTGAGCAGTTCTTC	CASSFPTGSSEQFF
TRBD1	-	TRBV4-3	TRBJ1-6	TGCGCCAGCAGCCATGGTTTGGGACAGGATAATTCACCCCTCCACTTT	CASSHGLGQDNSPLHF
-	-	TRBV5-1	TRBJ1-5	TGCGCCAGCAGCTTCACAGGGAGGGGTCAGCCCCAGCATTTT	CASSFTGRGQPQHF
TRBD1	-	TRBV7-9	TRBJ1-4	TGTGCCAGCAGCTCGACAGGGGGCCTTGAAAAACTGTTTTTT	CASSSTGGLEKLFF
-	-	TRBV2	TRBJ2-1	TGTGCCAGCAGTGAACGCACAATGGACAATGAGCAGTTCTTC	CASSERTMDNEQFF
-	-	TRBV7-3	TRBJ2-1	TGTGCCAGCAGCTCCACAGGGTATGAGCAGTTCTTC	CASSSTGYEQFF
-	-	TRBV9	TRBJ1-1	TGTGCCAGCAGCGTAGGGGAGAGTGGGACTGAAGCTTTCTTT	CASSVGESGTEAFF
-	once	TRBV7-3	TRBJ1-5	TGTGCCAGCAGCTGGGCCTTTGGGCAGCCCCAGCATTTT	CASSWAFGQPQHF
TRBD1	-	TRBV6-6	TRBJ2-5	TGTGCCAGCAGTTACCAGGGGGCACAGTACTTC	CASSYQGAQYF
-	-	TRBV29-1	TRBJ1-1	TGCAGCGTTGAACGAGGACAGAACACTGAAGCTTTCTTT	CSVERGQNTEAFF
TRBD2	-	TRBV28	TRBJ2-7	TGTGCCAGCTCCAGAAGGACTAGTCGTCACGAGCAGTACTTC	CASSRRTSRHEQYF
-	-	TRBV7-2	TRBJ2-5	TGTGCCAGCAGCTTAGACAGGGAAGAGACCCAGTACTTC	CASSLDREETQYF
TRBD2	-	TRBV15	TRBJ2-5	TGTGCCACCAGCAGAGATCGGGCTAGCGGTTTAGAGACCCAGTACTTC	CATSRDRASGLETQYF
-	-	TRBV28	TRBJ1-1	TGTGCCACCGCACCTCCAGACAGAAACACTGAAGCTTTCTTT	CATAPPDRNTEAFF
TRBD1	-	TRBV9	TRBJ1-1	TGTGCCAGCAGGGGACAGGGGGCTGGTGAAGCTTTCTTT	CASRGQGAGEAFF
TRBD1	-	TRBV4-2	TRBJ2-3	TGTGCCAGCAGCCCCGCGACAGGGGAATCAGATACGCAGTATTTT	CASSPATGESDTQYF
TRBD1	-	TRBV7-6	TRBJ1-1	TGTGCCAGCAGCTCCACCTCGACAGGGGTACTCACTGAAGCTTTCTTT	CASSSTSTGVLTEAFF
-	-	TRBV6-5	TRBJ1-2	TGTGCCAGCAGTGAACAGATCTACTATGGCTACACCTTC	CASSEQIYYGYTF
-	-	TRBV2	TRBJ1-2	TGTGCCAGCGTACGTTCCACTTACCTCTATGATATTGGCTACACCTTC	CASVRSTYLYDIGYTF
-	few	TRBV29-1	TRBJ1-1	TGCAGCGTTGAACAGATGAACACTGAAGCTTTCTTT	CSVEQMNTEAFF